This entry is about one T cell receptor (beta chain). These data are taken from a study of blood T cell repertoires in COVID-19. In the study overall: Researchers got acute and convalescent COVID-19 samples from the United States, Italy and Spain. PBMCs, B-cell-depleted T cells, or T cells provided the cDNA or gDNA that made up the material.

Per the original data handling: Estimation of nucleated cell counts relied on the amplification of reference gene primers. Here immunoSEQ multiplex PCR was the method, and the copy in TCRdb shows in-frame clones only, minus some. D and trimming were read from the DNA, whereas the V and J calls and clone size are those reported in that table. The sample has 300,000 to 400,000 clones, around nine tenths seen once. Per germline, CDR1 MNHEY and CDR2 SVGAGI. Trimming removed 4 bases from V and 6 bases from J, with 4 bases in between. There are 12 residues in the CDR3. V and J are TRBV6-5 and TRBJ1-6; D is unresolved. Sample: peripheral blood. The sequence was collected from a man aged 50-60 years with active or convalescent COVID-19. CDR3 amino acids: CASSSSNSPLHF. The CDR3 nucleotides read TGTGCCAGCAGTTCCAGTAATTCACCCCTCCACTTT.